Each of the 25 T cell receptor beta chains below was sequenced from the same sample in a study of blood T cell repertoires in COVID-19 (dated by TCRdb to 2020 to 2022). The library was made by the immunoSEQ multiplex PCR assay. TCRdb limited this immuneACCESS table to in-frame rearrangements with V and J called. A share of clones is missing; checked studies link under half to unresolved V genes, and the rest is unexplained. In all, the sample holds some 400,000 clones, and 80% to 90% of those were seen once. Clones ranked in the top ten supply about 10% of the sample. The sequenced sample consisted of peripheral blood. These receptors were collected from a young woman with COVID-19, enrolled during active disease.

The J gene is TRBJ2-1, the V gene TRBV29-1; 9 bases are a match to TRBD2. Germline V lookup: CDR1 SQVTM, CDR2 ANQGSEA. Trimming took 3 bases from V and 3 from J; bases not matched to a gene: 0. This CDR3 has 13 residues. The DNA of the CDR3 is TGCAGCGTTGAGACTAGCGGCTACAATGAGCAGTTCTTC. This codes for CSVETSGYNEQFF.

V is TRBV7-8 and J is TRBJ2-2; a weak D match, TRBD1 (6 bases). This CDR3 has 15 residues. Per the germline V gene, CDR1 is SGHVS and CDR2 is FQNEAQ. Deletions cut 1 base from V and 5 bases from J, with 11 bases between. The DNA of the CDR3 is TGTGCCAGCAGCTTAGGAACAGGGAAAACCGGGGAGCTGTTTTTT. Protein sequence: CASSLGTGKTGELFF.

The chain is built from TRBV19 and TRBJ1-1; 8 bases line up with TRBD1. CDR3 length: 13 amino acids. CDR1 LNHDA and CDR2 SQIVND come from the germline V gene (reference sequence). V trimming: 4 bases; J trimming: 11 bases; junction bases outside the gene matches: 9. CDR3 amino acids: CASSTTGGEQAFF. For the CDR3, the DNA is TGTGCCAGTAGTACAACAGGGGGTGAACAGGCTTTCTTT. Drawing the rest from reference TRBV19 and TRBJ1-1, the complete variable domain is DGGITQSPKYLFRKEGQNVTLSCEQNLNHDAMYWYRQDPGQGLRLIYYSQIVNDFQKGDIAEGYSVSREKKESFPLTVTSAQKNPTAFYLCASSTTGGEQAFFGQGTRLTVV.

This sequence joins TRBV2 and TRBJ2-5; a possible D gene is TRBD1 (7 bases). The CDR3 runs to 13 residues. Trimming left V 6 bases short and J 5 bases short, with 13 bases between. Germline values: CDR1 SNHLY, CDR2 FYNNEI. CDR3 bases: TGTGCCAGCAGACAACAGGGGAGGGAGACCCAGTACTTC. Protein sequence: CASRQQGRETQYF.

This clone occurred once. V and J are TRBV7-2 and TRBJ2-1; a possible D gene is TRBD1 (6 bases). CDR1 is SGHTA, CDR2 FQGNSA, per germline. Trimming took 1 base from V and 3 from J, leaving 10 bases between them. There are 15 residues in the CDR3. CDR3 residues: CASSLGGLLYNEQFF. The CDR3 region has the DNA TGTGCCAGCAGCTTAGGGGGGCTACTCTACAATGAGCAGTTCTTC.

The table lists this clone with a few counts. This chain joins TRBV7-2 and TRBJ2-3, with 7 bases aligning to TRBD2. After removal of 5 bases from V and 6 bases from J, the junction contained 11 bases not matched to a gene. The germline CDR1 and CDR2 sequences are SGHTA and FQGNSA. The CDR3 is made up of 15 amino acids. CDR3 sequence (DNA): TGTGCCAGCAGCCCAAGGGGCGGGAGTGGTGATACGCAGTATTTT. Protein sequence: CASSPRGGSGDTQYF.

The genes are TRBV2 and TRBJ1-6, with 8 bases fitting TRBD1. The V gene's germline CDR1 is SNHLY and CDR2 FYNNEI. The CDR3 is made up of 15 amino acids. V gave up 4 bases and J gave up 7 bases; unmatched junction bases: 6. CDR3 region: CASSVQGARNSPLHF. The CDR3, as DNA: TGTGCCAGCAGTGTTCAGGGGGCTCGGAATTCACCCCTCCACTTT.

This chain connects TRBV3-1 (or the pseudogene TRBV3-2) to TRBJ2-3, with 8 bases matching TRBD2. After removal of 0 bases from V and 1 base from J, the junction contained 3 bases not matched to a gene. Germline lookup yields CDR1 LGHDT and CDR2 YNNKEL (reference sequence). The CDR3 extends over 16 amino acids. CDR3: CASSQDQAGGTDTQYF. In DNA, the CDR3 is TGTGCCAGCAGCCAAGATCAAGCGGGAGGCACAGATACGCAGTATTTT.

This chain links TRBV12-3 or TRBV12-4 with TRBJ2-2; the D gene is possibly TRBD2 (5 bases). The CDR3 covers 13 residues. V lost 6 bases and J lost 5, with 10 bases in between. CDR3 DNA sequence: TGTGCCAGCAGCCTTACGGGGACCGGGGAGCTGTTTTTT. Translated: CASSLTGTGELFF.

The CDR3 loop reads CASSQDSSGSFEQFF. The CDR3 nucleotides read TGCGCCAGCAGCCAAGACTCTAGCGGGAGTTTCGAGCAGTTCTTC. The chain couples TRBV4-1 to TRBJ2-1, with 10 bases identical to TRBD2. The trim removed 0 bases at V and 10 bases at J, leaving 6 bases unmatched. CDR1 is MGHRA and CDR2 is YSYEKL in the germline V gene. The CDR3 consists of 15 residues.

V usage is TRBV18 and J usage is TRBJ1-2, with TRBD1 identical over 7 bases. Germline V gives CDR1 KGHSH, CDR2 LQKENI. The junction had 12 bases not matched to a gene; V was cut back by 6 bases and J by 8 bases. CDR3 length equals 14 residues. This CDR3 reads CASSPTGPLEGYTF. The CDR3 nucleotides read TGTGCCAGCTCGCCGACAGGGCCCCTAGAGGGCTACACCTTC. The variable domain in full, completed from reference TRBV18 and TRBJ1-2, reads NAGVMQNPRHLVRRRGQEARLRCSPMKGHSHVYWYRQLPEEGLKFMVYLQKENIIDESGMPKERFSAEFPKEGPSILRIQQVVRGDSAAYFCASSPTGPLEGYTFGSGTRLTVV.

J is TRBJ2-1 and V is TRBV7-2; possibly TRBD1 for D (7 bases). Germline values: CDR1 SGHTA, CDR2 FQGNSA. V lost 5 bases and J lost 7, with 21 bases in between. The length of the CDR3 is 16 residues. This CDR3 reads CASSPVGGGDRNEQFF. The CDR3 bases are TGTGCCAGCAGCCCCGTTGGAGGGGGCGATCGAAATGAGCAGTTCTTC.

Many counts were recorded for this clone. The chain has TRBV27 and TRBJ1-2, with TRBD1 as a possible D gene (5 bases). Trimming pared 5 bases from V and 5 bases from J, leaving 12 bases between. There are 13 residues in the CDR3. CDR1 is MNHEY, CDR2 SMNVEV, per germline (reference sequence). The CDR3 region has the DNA TGTGCCAGCAGTACAGACAGCATTTATGGCTACACCTTC. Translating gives CASSTDSIYGYTF.

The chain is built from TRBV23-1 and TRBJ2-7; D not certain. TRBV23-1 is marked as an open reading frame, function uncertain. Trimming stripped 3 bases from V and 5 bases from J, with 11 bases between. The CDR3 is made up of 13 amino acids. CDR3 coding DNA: TGCGCCAGCAGTCATCCTCTAGGCCACGAGCAGTACTTC. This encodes CASSHPLGHEQYF.

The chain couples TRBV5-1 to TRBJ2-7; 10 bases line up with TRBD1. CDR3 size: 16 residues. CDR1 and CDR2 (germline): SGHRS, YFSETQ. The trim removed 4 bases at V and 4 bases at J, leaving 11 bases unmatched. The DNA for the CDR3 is TGCGCCAGCAGCATCGGGACAGGGGTGGGTACGTACGAGCAGTACTTC. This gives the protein CASSIGTGVGTYEQYF.

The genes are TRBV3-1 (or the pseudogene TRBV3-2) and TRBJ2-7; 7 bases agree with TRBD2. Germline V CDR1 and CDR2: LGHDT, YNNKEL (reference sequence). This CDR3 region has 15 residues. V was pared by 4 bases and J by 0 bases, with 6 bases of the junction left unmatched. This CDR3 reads CASSRQRDRSYEQYF. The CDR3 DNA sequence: TGTGCCAGCAGCCGGCAGCGGGACCGCTCCTACGAGCAGTACTTC.

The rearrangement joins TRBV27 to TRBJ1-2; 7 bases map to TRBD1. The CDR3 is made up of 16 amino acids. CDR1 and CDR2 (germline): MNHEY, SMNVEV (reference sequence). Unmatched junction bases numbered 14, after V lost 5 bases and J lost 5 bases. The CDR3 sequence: CASSLSWDRLEYGYTF. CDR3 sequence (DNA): TGTGCCAGCAGTCTTTCCTGGGACAGATTAGAGTATGGCTACACCTTC.

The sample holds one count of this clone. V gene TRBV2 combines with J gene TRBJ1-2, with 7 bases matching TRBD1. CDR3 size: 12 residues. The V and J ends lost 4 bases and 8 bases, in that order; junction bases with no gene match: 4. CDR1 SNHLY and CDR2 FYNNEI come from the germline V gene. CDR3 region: CASSGQGDGYTF. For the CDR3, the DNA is TGTGCCAGCAGTGGGCAGGGGGACGGCTACACCTTC.

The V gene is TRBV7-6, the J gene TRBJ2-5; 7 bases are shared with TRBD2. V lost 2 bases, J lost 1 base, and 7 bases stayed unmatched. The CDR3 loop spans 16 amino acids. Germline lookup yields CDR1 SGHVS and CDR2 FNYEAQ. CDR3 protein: CASSLRLAGTQETQYF. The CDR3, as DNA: TGTGCCAGCAGCTTAAGGTTAGCGGGTACCCAAGAGACCCAGTACTTC. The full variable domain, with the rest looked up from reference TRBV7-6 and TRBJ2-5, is GAGVSQSPRYKVTKRGQDVALRCDPISGHVSLYWYRQALGQGPEFLTYFNYEAQQDKSGLPNDRFSAERPEGSISTLTIQRTEQRDSAMYRCASSLRLAGTQETQYFGPGTRLLVL.

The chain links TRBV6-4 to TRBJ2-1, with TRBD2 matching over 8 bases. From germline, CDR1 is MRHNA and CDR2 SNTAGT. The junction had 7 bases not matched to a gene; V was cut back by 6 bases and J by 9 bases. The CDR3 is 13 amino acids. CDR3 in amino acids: CASRSSAGGEQFF. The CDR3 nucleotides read TGTGCCAGCAGGTCTAGCGCGGGGGGTGAGCAGTTCTTC.

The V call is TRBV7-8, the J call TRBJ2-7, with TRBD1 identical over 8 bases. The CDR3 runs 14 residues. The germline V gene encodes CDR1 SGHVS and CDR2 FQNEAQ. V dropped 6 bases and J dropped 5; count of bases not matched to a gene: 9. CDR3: CASRPDREAHEQYF. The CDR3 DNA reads TGTGCCAGCAGGCCGGACAGGGAGGCACACGAGCAGTACTTC.

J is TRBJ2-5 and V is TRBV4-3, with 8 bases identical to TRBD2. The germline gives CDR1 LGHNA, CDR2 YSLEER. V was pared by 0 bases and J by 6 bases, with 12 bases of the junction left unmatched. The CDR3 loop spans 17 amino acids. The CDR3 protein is CASSQEVAGFGQQTQYF. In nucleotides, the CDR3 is TGCGCCAGCAGCCAAGAAGTAGCGGGATTCGGCCAGCAGACCCAGTACTTC.

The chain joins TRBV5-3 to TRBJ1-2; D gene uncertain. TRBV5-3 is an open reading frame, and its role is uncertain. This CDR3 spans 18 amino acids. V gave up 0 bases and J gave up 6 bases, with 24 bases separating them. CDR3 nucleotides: TGTGCCAGAAGCTTGGCCAAGTCGGTGGTTGAGAACTTTGATGGCTACACCTTC. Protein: CARSLAKSVVENFDGYTF.

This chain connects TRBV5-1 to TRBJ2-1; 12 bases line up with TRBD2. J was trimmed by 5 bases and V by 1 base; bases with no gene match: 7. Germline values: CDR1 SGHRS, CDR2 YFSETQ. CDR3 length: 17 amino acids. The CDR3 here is CASSLSASGRGDNEQFF. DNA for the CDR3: TGCGCCAGCAGCTTGTCGGCTAGCGGGAGGGGGGACAATGAGCAGTTCTTC. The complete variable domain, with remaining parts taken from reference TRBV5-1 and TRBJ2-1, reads KAGVTQTPRYLIKTRGQQVTLSCSPISGHRSVSWYQQTPGQGLQFLFEYFSETQRNKGNFPGRFSGRQFSNSRSEMNVSTLELGDSALYLCASSLSASGRGDNEQFFGPGTRLTVL.

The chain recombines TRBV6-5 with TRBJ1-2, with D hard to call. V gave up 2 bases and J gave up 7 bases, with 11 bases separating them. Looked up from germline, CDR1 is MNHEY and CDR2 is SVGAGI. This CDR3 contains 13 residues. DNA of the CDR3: TGTGCCAGCAGTTACAACGGGTTCGGTGGCTACACCTTC. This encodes CASSYNGFGGYTF.